These 24 T cell receptor beta chains share one sample of origin, sequenced in a study of T cell responses to AZD1222 COVID-19 vaccine (dated by TCRdb to about 2021). Receptor amplification or capture employed the immunoSEQ multiplex PCR assay. This is the immuneACCESS table as TCRdb keeps it, with only in-frame sequences that have V and J called. A part of the clones is gone; compared with another copy, unresolved V genes explain less than half, and the rest is unexplained. This sample has about 91,000 clones in its table, and roughly 84% of those were observed once. Together, the top ten hold around 21% of the sample. What this sample's time point label stands for: baseline before first vaccination. The sequenced sample was peripheral blood, obtained on day 0 of AZD1222 vaccination. These receptors were taken from an adult in good health.

The V and J genes are TRBV9 and TRBJ2-1; TRBD2 matches at 8 bases. With V trimmed by 3 bases and J by 0 bases, 17 bases remained unmatched. Germline V CDR1 and CDR2: SGDLS, YYNGEE. CDR3 length: 20 residues. CDR3 protein: CASSAPSGTRLTSSYNEQFF. DNA of the CDR3: TGTGCCAGCAGCGCCCCATCCGGGACTAGGCTGACTAGCTCCTACAATGAGCAGTTCTTC.

The chain carries TRBV11-3 and TRBJ2-2, with D possibly TRBD2 on 6 matching bases. V shed 2 bases and J shed 2 bases, with 12 bases lying between them. The CDR3 has 16 residues. In germline, CDR1 is SGHNT, CDR2 YENEEA. This CDR3 is CASSLHSGPNTGELFF. The CDR3, as DNA: TGTGCCAGCAGCTTACATAGCGGCCCCAACACCGGGGAGCTGTTTTTT.

The V gene is TRBV9, the J gene TRBJ2-7, with D perhaps given as TRBD1 or TRBD2 (5 bases each). This CDR3 contains 14 residues. The germline V and J ends were trimmed by 0 bases and 2 bases, with 9 bases remaining between them. The germline V gene encodes CDR1 SGDLS and CDR2 YYNGEE. The DNA of the CDR3 is TGTGCCAGCAGCGTAGGCAGGGACCCCTACGAGCAGTACTTC. This encodes CASSVGRDPYEQYF.

The chain combines TRBV9 with TRBJ2-3, with a tentative D call TRBD2 (6 bases). CDR3 length: 15 amino acids. CDR1 is SGDLS, CDR2 YYNGEE, per germline. V lost 0 bases to trimming and J lost 1 base, with 9 bases between them. The CDR3 protein is CASSVGSGRTDTQYF. DNA of the CDR3: TGTGCCAGCAGCGTAGGGAGCGGGCGCACAGATACGCAGTATTTT.

The chain couples TRBV7-2 to TRBJ1-5, with D perhaps TRBD1 (6 bases). V was clipped by 6 bases and J by 7 bases, with 19 bases between them. The CDR3 totals 15 residues. CDR1 is SGHTA, CDR2 FQGNSA, per germline. CDR3 DNA: TGTGCCAGCAGTCCATTCGAGGGGGTTGGACAGCCCCAGCATTTT. It specifies CASSPFEGVGQPQHF.

This chain links TRBV18 with TRBJ1-5; no clear D gene. V shed 3 bases and J shed 1 base, with 10 bases lying between them. CDR1 and CDR2 (germline): KGHSH, LQKENI. This CDR3 region has 15 residues. CDR3 DNA: TGTGCCAGCTCACCCAGCTTGGGGAGCAATCAGCCCCAGCATTTT. Protein product: CASSPSLGSNQPQHF.

The chain uses TRBV24-1 and TRBJ2-7; 9 nucleotides align to TRBD2. The CDR3 runs to 16 residues. Germline assignment: CDR1 KGHDR and CDR2 SFDVKD. Unmatched junction bases numbered 11, after V lost 4 bases and J lost 5 bases. CDR3 amino acids: CATSDPTRRGGNEQYF. The CDR3 DNA sequence: TGTGCCACCAGTGACCCGACCCGGCGGGGGGGGAACGAGCAGTACTTC.

This clone was seen a single time. CDR3 sequence reads: CASSIGTHYGYTF. CDR3 DNA sequence: TGTGCCAGTAGTATAGGGACCCACTATGGCTACACCTTC. The chain couples TRBV19 to TRBJ1-2; D is uncertain. The ends were cut back, 1 base at V and 3 bases at J, with 6 bases in the middle. Looked up from germline, CDR1 is LNHDA and CDR2 is SQIVND (reference sequence). CDR3 size: 13 residues.

The CDR3 nucleotides read TGCGCCAGCAGTGAGTCGGCTAGCGGGAGTCGGGAGACCCAGTACTTC. It is translated as CASSESASGSRETQYF. The chain links TRBV10-2 to TRBJ2-5; TRBD2 agrees at 10 bases. From germline, CDR1 is WSHSY and CDR2 SAAADI. V was pared by 0 bases and J by 5 bases, with 6 bases of the junction left unmatched. The length of the CDR3 is 16 residues.

J is TRBJ2-7 and V is TRBV19; 8 bases are a match to TRBD2. CDR1 and CDR2 (germline): LNHDA, SQIVND (reference sequence). The CDR3 totals 15 residues. V dropped 4 bases and J dropped 2; count of bases not matched to a gene: 7. The CDR3 reads CASSTPREGTYEQYF. CDR3 nucleotide sequence: TGTGCCAGTAGTACCCCCCGGGAGGGGACCTACGAGCAGTACTTC.

The V and J genes are TRBV19 and TRBJ1-2, with 7 bases aligning to TRBD1. Trimming took 4 bases from V and 2 from J; bases not matched to a gene: 4. Germline CDR1 LNHDA, CDR2 SQIVND (reference sequence). The CDR3 covers 14 residues. CDR3 DNA: TGTGCCAGTAGTAGGGACAGACTGAACTATGGCTACACCTTC. Its translation is CASSRDRLNYGYTF.

The chain carries TRBV6-1 and TRBJ2-7; TRBD1 matches 7 bases. V dropped 7 bases and J dropped 1; count of bases not matched to a gene: 4. CDR1 and CDR2 (germline): MNHNS, SASEGT. This CDR3 region has 13 residues. The DNA of the CDR3 is TGTGCCAGCATCCGACAGGGATCCTACGAGCAGTACTTC. Its translation is CASIRQGSYEQYF.

The V gene is TRBV19, the J gene TRBJ2-2; unclear D gene. Germline V CDR1 and CDR2: LNHDA, SQIVND (reference sequence). The CDR3 runs to 16 residues. Trimming took 3 bases from V and 3 from J, leaving 14 bases between them. CDR3 DNA sequence: TGTGCCAGTAGTATCTTGGGCAGGTCCGACACCGGGGAGCTGTTTTTT. Translation gives CASSILGRSDTGELFF.

V gene TRBV5-5 combines with J gene TRBJ2-7; D might be TRBD1 (6 bases). Germline-derived CDR1 and CDR2 are SGHKS and YYEKEE (reference sequence). V was pared by 3 bases and J by 3 bases, with 13 bases between. This CDR3 is 14 amino acids long. The CDR3 DNA sequence: TGTGCCAGCAGCTATGCGGCAGGGGACTACGAGCAGTACTTC. Amino acid sequence: CASSYAAGDYEQYF.

The V call is TRBV10-3, the J call TRBJ1-6, with 8 positions matching TRBD1. Trimming took 3 bases from V and 7 from J; bases not matched to a gene: 8. Per germline, CDR1 ENHRY and CDR2 SYGVKD. The CDR3 has 16 residues. The CDR3 DNA reads as TGTGCCATCAGTGAAAGAAGGACAGGGCTGAATTCACCCCTCCACTTT. It encodes CAISERRTGLNSPLHF.

The rearrangement links TRBV6-1 to TRBJ1-3, with D uncertain. V lost 3 bases to trimming and J lost 4 bases, with 4 bases between them. The CDR3 is 12 residues long. CDR1 is MNHNS and CDR2 is SASEGT in the germline V gene. The CDR3 DNA follows: TGTGCCAGCAGTGACACAGGAAACACCATATATTTT. Amino acid sequence: CASSDTGNTIYF.

The rearrangement joins TRBV6-5 to TRBJ1-1; D is uncertain. The CDR3 sequence is 13 residues long. Trimming took off 7 bases at V and 0 bases at J, with 9 bases between the two ends. Germline V gives CDR1 MNHEY, CDR2 SVGAGI. The CDR3 DNA is TGTGCCAGCATGGCAGAGATGAACACTGAAGCTTTCTTT. As protein: CASMAEMNTEAFF.

This chain links TRBV11-2 with TRBJ1-3, with D uncertain. Germline CDR1 SGHAT, CDR2 FQNNGV. This CDR3 is 16 amino acids long. V lost 2 bases and J lost 2, with 13 bases in between. The CDR3 sequence: CASSLPPPHPGNTIYF. CDR3 DNA sequence: TGTGCCAGCAGCTTACCCCCCCCACACCCTGGAAACACCATATATTTT.

The J gene is TRBJ2-3, the V gene TRBV4-1; 11 nucleotides line up with TRBD2. This CDR3 spans 17 amino acids. The V and J ends lost 3 bases and 2 bases, in that order; junction bases with no gene match: 7. Germline V gene sequence: CDR1 MGHRA, CDR2 YSYEKL. CDR3 residues: CASSHLGLAEITDTQYF. Written as DNA, the CDR3 is TGCGCCAGCAGCCACCTGGGACTAGCGGAGATCACAGATACGCAGTATTTT.

The genes are TRBV11-2 and TRBJ1-6, with D perhaps TRBD1 (6 bases). V was cut by 4 bases and J by 1 base, with 8 bases left in between. The CDR3 loop spans 15 amino acids. Per germline, CDR1 SGHAT and CDR2 FQNNGV. CDR3 sequence reads: CASSSQGSYNSPLHF. CDR3 in DNA: TGTGCCAGCAGCTCTCAGGGGTCCTATAATTCACCCCTCCACTTT.

J is TRBJ1-2 and V is TRBV6-5, with D maybe TRBD1 (5 bases). The germline V gene encodes CDR1 MNHEY and CDR2 SVGAGI. Trimming took off 2 bases at V and 4 bases at J, with 8 bases between the two ends. This CDR3 spans 13 amino acids. The CDR3: CASSYGRGYGYTF. CDR3 DNA: TGTGCCAGCAGTTACGGAAGGGGCTATGGCTACACCTTC.

The V gene is TRBV29-1, the J gene TRBJ1-2, with a weak D call TRBD1 (6 bases). With 0 bases removed from V and 8 bases from J, the gap between germline ends came to 25 bases. The CDR3 has 17 residues. Germline CDR1 and CDR2: SQVTM and ANQGSEA. CDR3 protein: CSVEEGRSRGGLGGYTF. The DNA for the CDR3 is TGCAGCGTTGAAGAAGGGAGGAGCAGAGGGGGATTGGGAGGCTACACCTTC.

The V call is TRBV5-1, the J call TRBJ2-1; 7 nucleotides align to TRBD2. Germline V lookup: CDR1 SGHRS, CDR2 YFSETQ. The CDR3 sequence is 14 residues long. V lost 0 bases, J lost 6 bases, and 3 bases stayed unmatched. CDR3 sequence (DNA): TGCGCCAGCAGCTTGGACTCTAGCGGCAATGAGCAGTTCTTC. Protein sequence: CASSLDSSGNEQFF.

The chain employs TRBV3-1 (or the pseudogene TRBV3-2) and TRBJ1-4; possibly TRBD1 for D (5 bases). Trimming shortened V by 7 bases and J by 7 bases, and 13 bases separated the two germline ends. Germline V gene sequence: CDR1 LGHDT, CDR2 YNNKEL (reference sequence). The CDR3 runs 13 residues. The CDR3 is CASTGRESEKLFF. CDR3 nucleotide sequence: TGTGCCAGCACCGGCAGGGAAAGTGAAAAACTGTTTTTT.